This entry describes one T cell receptor (beta chain). The sample comes from a study of blood T cell repertoires in COVID-19. Study in general: The United States, Italy and Spain were the sources of the acute and convalescent COVID-19 samples.

V was clipped by 0 bases and J by 0 bases, with 10 bases between them. Germline V gene sequence: CDR1 SGDLS, CDR2 YYNGEE. The CDR3 contains 16 residues. How the authors handled the data: Amplifying reference gene primers gave estimates of nucleated cell counts. Only in-frame clones appear in the TCRdb table, and some are missing; sequencing was by immunoSEQ multiplex PCR. V and J calls and clone size are given by that table; D and trimming were obtained from the DNA. The repertoire holds tens of thousands of clones, with roughly 85% as singletons. The clonotype comes from an elderly man with acute or convalescent COVID-19. Sample: peripheral blood. The chain couples TRBV9 to TRBJ1-3; the D gene is possibly TRBD1 (5 bases). The CDR3 loop is CASSVGGTSSGNTIYF. CDR3 bases: TGTGCCAGCAGCGTAGGCGGGACCTCCTCTGGAAACACCATATATTTT.